The 8 T cell receptor beta chains below were found in one sample sequenced in a study of blood T cell repertoires in COVID-19. Libraries were prepared by immunoSEQ multiplex PCR; TCRdb keeps only in-frame clonotypes and omits some of them. Found here are more than 150,000 clones, around 83% of them singletons; the top ten hold 5.5% to 7.5%. The sample was peripheral blood. The receptor source for this set is a middle-aged woman with acute or convalescent COVID-19.

This chain uses TRBV5-1 with TRBJ1-4, with unresolved D. Germline V gene sequence: CDR1 SGHRS, CDR2 YFSETQ. Trimming shortened V by 1 base and J by 0 bases, and 13 bases separated the two germline ends. The CDR3 consists of 17 residues. CDR3 in amino acids: CASSLWIQLATNEKLFF. The CDR3 DNA is TGCGCCAGCAGCTTGTGGATACAGCTTGCAACTAATGAAAAACTGTTTTTT.

The chain joins TRBV28 to TRBJ2-7; D gene uncertain. V lost 5 bases and J 4 bases, leaving 9 bases between the germline ends. CDR1 is MDHEN and CDR2 is SYDVKM in the germline V gene. This CDR3 contains 12 residues. The DNA of the CDR3 is TGTGCCAGCAGTGCCCTATCGTACGAGCAGTACTTC. It specifies CASSALSYEQYF.

CDR3 sequence: CASSGSNYLNYGYTF. In DNA form, the CDR3 reads TGTGCCAGCAGCGGCAGTAACTACCTAAACTATGGCTACACCTTC. The V and J genes are TRBV21-1 and TRBJ1-2. TRBV21-1 is a pseudogene segment. The length of the CDR3 is 15 residues.

This clone was picked up one time. V is TRBV19 and J is TRBJ1-5; TRBD1 matches at 10 bases. Germline CDR1 LNHDA, CDR2 SQIVND (reference sequence). The V and J ends lost 10 bases and 2 bases, in that order; junction bases with no gene match: 14. This CDR3 has 17 amino acids. The CDR3 nucleotides read TGTGCCACCGAACCCGGGTGGGGGACAGGGGGCAATCAGCCCCAGCATTTT. Amino acid sequence: CATEPGWGTGGNQPQHF.

The chain employs TRBV7-2 and TRBJ1-3; no clear D gene. Germline CDR1 reads SGHTA; CDR2 reads FQGNSA. The CDR3 has 16 amino acids. Trimming stripped 5 bases from V and 7 bases from J, with 21 bases between. This chain's CDR3 is CASSQSGLGRGNTIYF. CDR3 nucleotides: TGTGCCAGCAGCCAGTCGGGTTTGGGCCGCGGGAACACCATATATTTT.

The rearrangement uses TRBV5-1 and TRBJ1-1, with a tentative D call TRBD1 (5 bases). This CDR3 spans 12 amino acids. Germline V gene data show CDR1 as SGHRS and CDR2 as YFSETQ. Trimming took 5 bases from V and 8 from J, leaving 13 bases between them. The CDR3 spells CASSSDSREAFF. CDR3 nucleotide sequence: TGCGCCAGCAGTTCTGACAGCCGGGAAGCTTTCTTT.

This clone was seen a single time. The J gene is TRBJ1-5, the V gene TRBV5-1, with D possibly TRBD1 on 6 matching bases. V lost 5 bases to trimming and J lost 3 bases, with 12 bases between them. Per the germline V gene, CDR1 is SGHRS and CDR2 is YFSETQ. There are 14 residues in the CDR3. CDR3 in DNA: TGCGCCAGCAGTCTGGACAGCCTCAATCAGCCCCAGCATTTT. It encodes CASSLDSLNQPQHF.

The rearrangement joins TRBV2 to TRBJ1-6; unclear D gene. V was trimmed by 6 bases and J by 8 bases, leaving 11 bases between them. This CDR3 region has 13 residues. Germline CDR1 SNHLY, CDR2 FYNNEI. CDR3 region: CASRQREDSPLHF. CDR3 DNA: TGTGCCAGCAGACAAAGAGAGGATTCACCCCTCCACTTT.